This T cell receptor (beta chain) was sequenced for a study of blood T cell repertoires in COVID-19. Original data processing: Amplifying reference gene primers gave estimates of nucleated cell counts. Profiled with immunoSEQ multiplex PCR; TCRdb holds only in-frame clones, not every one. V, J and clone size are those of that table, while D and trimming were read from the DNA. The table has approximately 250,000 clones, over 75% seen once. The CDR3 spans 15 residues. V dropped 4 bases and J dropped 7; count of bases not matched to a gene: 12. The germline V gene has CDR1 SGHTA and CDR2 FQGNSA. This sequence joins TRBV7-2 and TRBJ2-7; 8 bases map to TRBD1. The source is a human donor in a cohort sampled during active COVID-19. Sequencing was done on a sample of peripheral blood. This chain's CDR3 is CASSSRTGQSSEQYF. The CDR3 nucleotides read TGTGCCAGCAGCTCGAGGACAGGGCAATCATCAGAGCAGTACTTC.